What follows are 24 T cell receptor beta chains derived from one specimen sequenced in a study of T cell changes during pregnancy in multiple sclerosis. Clones were read by immunoSEQ multiplex PCR, and TCRdb kept only the in-frame ones, dropping some. The profile shows under 50,000 clones, 75% to 95% of them singletons. The material was CD8+ T cells from peripheral blood mononuclear cells, obtained in the second trimester of pregnancy. Receptor source: a female donor with multiple sclerosis, enrolled in a pregnancy study.

The chain uses TRBV19 and TRBJ1-5, with a possible D match to TRBD1 (6 bases). The V end was cut by 5 bases, the J end by 6 bases, with 17 bases between. CDR1 and CDR2 from the germline V gene are LNHDA and SQIVND (reference sequence). The CDR3 is made up of 15 amino acids. CDR3 bases: TGTGCCAGTAGTGCACAAACAGGGTACGGTCAGCCCCAGCATTTT. Its protein product is CASSAQTGYGQPQHF.

In this sample, this clone is medium-sized. The rearrangement links TRBV4-3 to TRBJ1-3; possible D gene TRBD1, 5 bases. The CDR3 loop spans 18 amino acids. The ends were cut back, 4 bases at V and 4 bases at J, with 23 bases in the middle. The germline gives CDR1 LGHNA, CDR2 YSLEER. The CDR3 region has the DNA TGCGCCAGCAGCCCTAACCCACCGGGGGAACTGCGGGGAAACACCATATATTTT. Its protein product is CASSPNPPGELRGNTIYF.

The chain couples TRBV11-2 to TRBJ2-3, with TRBD1 identical over 8 bases. The germline V gene has CDR1 SGHAT and CDR2 FQNNGV. CDR3 length equals 15 residues. After removal of 3 bases from V and 4 bases from J, the junction contained 6 bases not matched to a gene. In nucleotides, the CDR3 is TGTGCCAGCAGCTTGGAGGACAGGGCCCCAGATACGCAGTATTTT. Translating gives CASSLEDRAPDTQYF. The variable domain in full, completed from reference TRBV11-2 and TRBJ2-3, reads EAGVAQSPRYKIIEKRQSVAFWCNPISGHATLYWYQQILGQGPKLLIQFQNNGVVDDSQLPKDRFSAERLKGVDSTLKIQPAKLEDSAVYLCASSLEDRAPDTQYFGPGTRLTVL.

This clone is medium-sized (0.01 to 0.1%) in the sample. This chain links TRBV5-4 with TRBJ1-2; D is possibly TRBD1 (6 bases). Germline CDR1 and CDR2: SGHNT and YYREEE (reference sequence). This CDR3 spans 16 amino acids. V lost 1 base and J 6 bases, leaving 19 bases between the germline ends. The chain's CDR3 is CASSLTRGVGSDGYTF. In DNA, the CDR3 is TGTGCCAGCAGCTTGACCAGGGGTGTAGGGTCAGATGGCTACACCTTC.

J is TRBJ1-2 and V is TRBV30; no clear D. V lost 0 bases, J lost 6 bases, and 14 bases lay in between. CDR3 length: 14 amino acids. Germline-derived CDR1 and CDR2 are GTSNPN and SVGIG (reference sequence). The CDR3 is CAWSVWVGFHGYTF. The CDR3 DNA reads as TGTGCCTGGAGTGTATGGGTGGGCTTTCATGGCTACACCTTC.

DNA of the CDR3: TGTGCCAGTAGTATGGCGGGGGGCTATGAGCAGTTCTTC. This gives the protein CASSMAGGYEQFF. V gene TRBV19 combines with J gene TRBJ2-1; 8 bases match TRBD2. V was pared by 3 bases and J by 8 bases, with 3 bases of the junction left unmatched. The germline V gene encodes CDR1 LNHDA and CDR2 SQIVND (reference sequence). The CDR3 loop spans 13 amino acids. The full variable domain, in which reference TRBV19 and TRBJ2-1 provide the parts outside the CDR3, is DGGITQSPKYLFRKEGQNVTLSCEQNLNHDAMYWYRQDPGQGLRLIYYSQIVNDFQKGDIAEGYSVSREKKESFPLTVTSAQKNPTAFYLCASSMAGGYEQFFGPGTRLTVL.

The chain employs TRBV4-1 and TRBJ1-1; D is possibly TRBD1 (5 bases). From germline, CDR1 is MGHRA and CDR2 YSYEKL. The CDR3 loop spans 12 amino acids. V lost 1 base and J 10 bases, leaving 10 bases between the germline ends. The CDR3 sequence: CASSQGGTIAFF. In nucleotides, the CDR3 is TGCGCCAGCAGCCAAGGCGGGACGATAGCTTTCTTT.

This chain connects TRBV6-4 to TRBJ2-3; TRBD2 aligns across 12 bases. Looked up from germline, CDR1 is MRHNA and CDR2 is SNTAGT. The CDR3 is 14 amino acids. V dropped 6 bases and J dropped 4; count of bases not matched to a gene: 2. CDR3 bases: TGTGCCAGCAGCGCTAGCGGGGGGGCAGATACGCAGTATTTT. Protein product: CASSASGGADTQYF.

The chain recombines TRBV7-2 with TRBJ2-3, with TRBD2 identical over 9 bases. The CDR3 totals 15 residues. The V gene end was trimmed by 5 bases and the J gene end by 0 bases; junction bases not matched to a gene: 3. Looked up from germline, CDR1 is SGHTA and CDR2 is FQGNSA. As DNA, the CDR3 is TGTGCCAGCAGCCGCGGGGGGGATAGCACAGATACGCAGTATTTT. This sequence encodes CASSRGGDSTDTQYF.

CDR3 amino acids: CASSPVLATNEKLFF. CDR3 nucleotide sequence: TGTGCCAGCAGCCCCGTTCTTGCAACTAATGAAAAACTGTTTTTT. The V gene is TRBV13, the J gene TRBJ1-4; no clear D. V lost 5 bases, J lost 0 bases, and 10 bases lay in between. The CDR3 runs 15 residues. Germline V gene sequence: CDR1 PRHDT, CDR2 FYEKMQ (reference sequence). The full variable domain, with the rest looked up from reference TRBV13 and TRBJ1-4, is AAGVIQSPRHLIKEKRETATLKCYPIPRHDTVYWYQQGPGQDPQFLISFYEKMQSDKGSIPDRFSAQQFSDYHSELNMSSLELGDSALYFCASSPVLATNEKLFFGSGTQLSVL.

The chain carries TRBV28 and TRBJ2-3; 10 bases map to TRBD2. V dropped 5 bases and J dropped 0; count of bases not matched to a gene: 5. The CDR3 contains 16 residues. Germline assignment: CDR1 MDHEN and CDR2 SYDVKM. This CDR3 reads CASSEPGLASTDTQYF. Here the CDR3 DNA reads TGTGCCAGCAGTGAACCGGGACTAGCGAGCACAGATACGCAGTATTTT. Combining the CDR3 with reference TRBV28 and TRBJ2-3 gives the whole variable domain DVKVTQSSRYLVKRTGEKVFLECVQDMDHENMFWYRQDPGLGLRLIYFSYDVKMKEKGDIPEGYSVSREKKERFSLILESASTNQTSMYLCASSEPGLASTDTQYFGPGTRLTVL.

The chain carries TRBV5-5 and TRBJ1-4; D perhaps matches TRBD1 (5 bases). CDR3 length: 16 amino acids. Germline loops: CDR1 SGHKS, CDR2 YYEKEE (reference sequence). Trimming stripped 3 bases from V and 5 bases from J, with 17 bases between. The CDR3 coding sequence is TGTGCCAGCAGCTCCAACTGGGGGGACGGGAATGAAAAACTGTTTTTT. This encodes CASSSNWGDGNEKLFF. Filled out from reference TRBV5-5 and TRBJ1-4, the complete variable domain reads DAGVTQSPTHLIKTRGQQVTLRCSPISGHKSVSWYQQVLGQGPQFIFQYYEKEERGRGNFPDRFSARQFPNYSSELNVNALLLGDSALYLCASSSNWGDGNEKLFFGSGTQLSVL.

This chain joins TRBV9 and TRBJ2-7, with TRBD1 matching 7 bases. V dropped 3 bases and J dropped 5; count of bases not matched to a gene: 5. This CDR3 has 13 amino acids. Germline-derived CDR1 and CDR2 are SGDLS and YYNGEE. This CDR3 is CASSAWTGDEQYF. The CDR3, as DNA: TGTGCCAGCAGCGCCTGGACAGGTGACGAGCAGTACTTC.

The V call is TRBV4-3, the J call TRBJ1-4; D remains unclear. This CDR3 spans 15 amino acids. Deletions cut 4 bases from V and 2 bases from J, with 11 bases between. The germline CDR1 and CDR2 sequences are LGHNA and YSLEER. The CDR3 spells CASSPKTGTNEKLFF. CDR3 in DNA: TGCGCCAGCAGCCCCAAGACGGGGACTAATGAAAAACTGTTTTTT.

V gene TRBV9 combines with J gene TRBJ2-1, with 14 bases lining up with TRBD2. Germline CDR1 SGDLS, CDR2 YYNGEE. This CDR3 contains 15 residues. The ends lost 4 bases at V and 11 bases at J; junction bases unmatched: 8. The CDR3 coding sequence is TGTGCCAGCAGCCCCGGGACTAGCGGGGGTCGGAAGCAGTTCTTC. Protein sequence: CASSPGTSGGRKQFF.

V and J are TRBV2 and TRBJ2-1; 12 bases are a match to TRBD1. Trimming removed 6 bases from V and 5 bases from J; junction bases left unmatched: 5. Germline CDR1 and CDR2: SNHLY and FYNNEI. The CDR3 totals 15 residues. In DNA form, the CDR3 reads TGTGCCAGCAGGGAGGGACAGGGGGCGAACAATGAGCAGTTCTTC. Amino acid sequence: CASREGQGANNEQFF.

This clone has a single count. The chain links TRBV5-4 to TRBJ2-1, with 15 bases matching TRBD2. Germline values: CDR1 SGHNT, CDR2 YYREEE (reference sequence). Trimming took 4 bases from V and 7 from J; bases not matched to a gene: 9. The CDR3 contains 17 residues. CDR3 residues: CASSDFVGTSGGNEQFF. CDR3 in DNA: TGTGCCAGCAGCGATTTCGTCGGGACTAGCGGGGGGAATGAGCAGTTCTTC.

This chain connects TRBV4-1 to TRBJ2-3; 8 nucleotides match TRBD1. Germline CDR1 MGHRA, CDR2 YSYEKL. V dropped 1 base and J dropped 3; count of bases not matched to a gene: 9. CDR3 length: 17 amino acids. The CDR3 is CASSQVVQGAGTDTQYF. The CDR3 coding sequence is TGCGCCAGCAGCCAAGTAGTCCAGGGGGCGGGAACAGATACGCAGTATTTT.

This clone was seen at least ten times. The chain links TRBV6-4 to TRBJ1-1; no clear D gene. From germline, CDR1 is MRHNA and CDR2 SNTAGT. Trimming pared 6 bases from V and 5 bases from J, leaving 13 bases between. CDR3 size: 13 residues. CDR3: CASRDSGMTEAFF. The CDR3 coding sequence is TGTGCCAGCAGGGATAGCGGAATGACTGAAGCTTTCTTT.

CDR3 protein: CATQGVSYGYTF. The CDR3, as DNA: TGTGCCACCCAGGGTGTTAGCTATGGCTACACCTTC. This rearrangement joins TRBV15 to TRBJ1-2; D is perhaps TRBD1 (5 bases). The CDR3 extends over 12 amino acids. V lost 8 bases, J lost 4 bases, and 11 bases lay in between. In germline, CDR1 is LNHNV, CDR2 YYDKDF (reference sequence).

This clone was seen a few times. The chain joins TRBV4-2 to TRBJ1-2; D gene ambiguous. The CDR3 consists of 14 residues. The V end lost 0 bases, the J end lost 6 bases, and 11 bases lay between the germline ends. Germline assignment: CDR1 LGHNA and CDR2 YNFKEQ. This CDR3 reads CASSQDTWRDGYTF. The CDR3 DNA sequence: TGTGCCAGCAGCCAAGATACGTGGAGAGATGGCTACACCTTC.

This clone was detected only once. J is TRBJ2-7 and V is TRBV7-9; TRBD2 might be the D (7 bases). This CDR3 contains 15 residues. Germline V gene data show CDR1 as SEHNR and CDR2 as FQNEAQ (reference sequence). V gave up 3 bases and J gave up 2 bases, with 14 bases separating them. CDR3 nucleotides: TGTGCCAGCAGCTTCTTCGGGGGGCCGACCTACGAGCAGTACTTC. Its translation: CASSFFGGPTYEQYF.

The rearrangement links TRBV5-1 to TRBJ2-3; unclear D gene. The CDR3 is 12 amino acids. Germline CDR1 is SGHRS and CDR2 is YFSETQ. The ends were cut back, 4 bases at V and 6 bases at J, with 9 bases in the middle. CDR3 nucleotide sequence: TGCGCCAGCAGCCCGCTAGAGGATACGCAGTATTTT. It encodes CASSPLEDTQYF.

The CDR3 protein is CASSGGPEWNEQFF. DNA for the CDR3: TGTGCCAGCAGCGGGGGCCCAGAGTGGAATGAGCAGTTCTTC. The chain is built from TRBV7-9 and TRBJ2-1; possibly TRBD1 for D (6 bases). This CDR3 comprises 14 residues. Germline V CDR1 and CDR2: SEHNR, FQNEAQ (reference sequence). Trimming cost V 5 bases and J 7 bases, with 15 bases left between them.